Each of the 17 T cell receptor beta chains below was sequenced from the same sample in a study of immune evolution from preneoplasia to lung adenocarcinoma. Here immunoSEQ multiplex PCR was the method, and the copy in TCRdb shows in-frame clones only, minus some. In the table there are about 5,900 clones, roughly 74% of which are singletons. Input material: FFPE lung adenocarcinoma in situ tissue. The receptors here all came from a donor older than 65 with lung adenocarcinoma.

The sample holds a few counts of this clone. This chain uses TRBV5-4 with TRBJ2-5; D is undetermined. V was trimmed by 4 bases and J by 1 base, leaving 2 bases between them. The CDR3 is 11 residues long. Per germline, CDR1 SGHNT and CDR2 YYREEE (reference sequence). The CDR3 reads CASSGQETQYF. The CDR3 DNA follows: TGTGCCAGCAGCGGCCAAGAGACCCAGTACTTC. The whole variable domain, filled in from reference TRBV5-4 and TRBJ2-5, reads ETGVTQSPTHLIKTRGQQVTLRCSSQSGHNTVSWYQQALGQGPQFIFQYYREEENGRGNFPPRFSGLQFPNYSSELNVNALELDDSALYLCASSGQETQYFGPGTRLLVL.

V is TRBV28 and J is TRBJ1-5; possible D gene TRBD1, 5 bases. Trimming removed 3 bases from V and 5 bases from J, with 17 bases in between. The CDR3 covers 16 residues. Per the germline V gene, CDR1 is MDHEN and CDR2 is SYDVKM. Here the CDR3 DNA reads TGTGCCAGCAGTTTGTTAGGGGACGGGCCGTATCAGCCCCAGCATTTT. It encodes CASSLLGDGPYQPQHF.

The rearrangement links TRBV19 to TRBJ2-3; D is uncertain. The germline CDR1 and CDR2 sequences are LNHDA and SQIVND (reference sequence). The CDR3 runs to 16 residues. The V end lost 2 bases, the J end lost 0 bases, and 12 bases lay between the germline ends. Written as DNA, the CDR3 is TGTGCCAGTAGTATACAGGCTAGACTGAGCACAGATACGCAGTATTTT. It codes for CASSIQARLSTDTQYF.

The chain uses TRBV6-1 and TRBJ2-3; TRBD2 might be the D (6 bases). Trimming took off 0 bases at V and 4 bases at J, with 17 bases between the two ends. Germline CDR1 MNHNS, CDR2 SASEGT. The CDR3 sequence is 17 residues long. Written as DNA, the CDR3 is TGTGCCAGCAGTGAAGCATGGGTGAGGGGAGGCGCAGATACGCAGTATTTT. Translation gives CASSEAWVRGGADTQYF.

A word on this clone: Other nucleotide sequences in the sample specify the same CDR3. This rearrangement joins TRBV11-2 to TRBJ2-7; no definite D call. There are 15 residues in the CDR3. Germline CDR1 SGHAT, CDR2 FQNNGV. Trimming removed 5 bases at V and 2 bases at J, with 16 bases between. The CDR3 coding sequence is TGTGCCAGCAGCCCCCAGCAGTTGGGCCCCTACGAGCAGTACTTC. Translating it yields CASSPQQLGPYEQYF.

The chain carries TRBV27 and TRBJ2-3, with TRBD2 matching over 9 bases. The length of the CDR3 is 15 residues. Germline assignment: CDR1 MNHEY and CDR2 SMNVEV (reference sequence). Trimming removed 6 bases from V and 5 bases from J; junction bases left unmatched: 9. The CDR3 DNA follows: TGTGCCAGCAGCGATCGCGGGGGGGCGAGAGATACGCAGTATTTT. Its translation: CASSDRGGARDTQYF.

The chain uses TRBV27 and TRBJ2-1, with unresolved D. The CDR3 contains 15 residues. V gave up 3 bases and J gave up 1 base, with 10 bases separating them. Germline CDR1 MNHEY, CDR2 SMNVEV (reference sequence). The CDR3 here is CASSLTRPSYNEQFF. CDR3 nucleotide sequence: TGTGCCAGCAGTTTGACCAGGCCATCCTACAATGAGCAGTTCTTC.

The V gene is TRBV7-9, the J gene TRBJ1-2; D unclear. The germline CDR1 and CDR2 sequences are SEHNR and FQNEAQ (reference sequence). This CDR3 has 13 residues. Trimming cost V 4 bases and J 7 bases, with 13 bases left between them. CDR3 amino acids: CASSSTSLPGYTF. CDR3 DNA: TGTGCCAGCAGCTCGACATCACTGCCTGGCTACACCTTC.

The chain is built from TRBV7-8 and TRBJ1-4; no clear D gene. There are 15 residues in the CDR3. The germline V and J ends were trimmed by 2 bases and 0 bases, with 7 bases remaining between them. CDR1 SGHVS and CDR2 FQNEAQ come from the germline V gene. The CDR3 spells CASSLLAATNEKLFF. Written as DNA, the CDR3 is TGTGCCAGCAGCTTATTAGCTGCAACTAATGAAAAACTGTTTTTT.

The chain joins TRBV5-1 to TRBJ1-3; D might be TRBD1 (6 bases). V dropped 4 bases and J dropped 4 bases, with 15 bases sitting between them. Germline V gene sequence: CDR1 SGHRS, CDR2 YFSETQ. CDR3 size: 15 residues. CDR3 sequence (DNA): TGCGCCAGCAGCATAGGACAGCCGGCAGGAAACACCATATATTTT. Amino acid sequence: CASSIGQPAGNTIYF.

This clone ranks as medium-sized (0.01 to 0.1%). The rearrangement uses TRBV6-5 and TRBJ2-5; tentatively, D is TRBD2 (5 bases). Trimming stripped 10 bases from V and 2 bases from J, with 14 bases between. This CDR3 contains 13 residues. Germline V gene lookup returns CDR1 MNHEY and CDR2 SVGAGI. The CDR3 nucleotides read TGTGCCACCGGCGGTCGGGGTCAAGAGACCCAGTACTTC. It translates to CATGGRGQETQYF.

The chain carries TRBV6-6 and TRBJ1-3; possibly TRBD1 for D (5 bases). CDR3 length: 14 amino acids. The V gene's germline CDR1 is MNHNY and CDR2 SVGAGI (reference sequence). Trimming removed 3 bases at V and 3 bases at J, with 9 bases between. In DNA, the CDR3 is TGTGCCAGCAGTTATGGGGGAGATGGAAACACCATATATTTT. Residues: CASSYGGDGNTIYF.

The chain carries TRBV2 and TRBJ2-5; D may be TRBD1 or TRBD2 (5 bases each). Germline-derived CDR1 and CDR2 are SNHLY and FYNNEI. The CDR3 has 12 residues. V was clipped by 1 base and J by 12 bases, with 12 bases between them. CDR3 coding DNA: TGTGCCAGCAGTGAAGAACTCGTGGGGGAGTACTTC. Amino acid sequence: CASSEELVGEYF.

This chain links TRBV7-3 with TRBJ1-2, with 8 bases fitting TRBD1. CDR3 size: 17 residues. Losses at the gene ends were 5 bases for V and 8 bases for J; bases not matched to a gene: 19. Germline V gene sequence: CDR1 SGHTA, CDR2 FQGTGA. The CDR3 is CASSPNSGTGGVEGYTF. CDR3 bases: TGTGCCAGCAGCCCGAACTCCGGGACAGGAGGGGTAGAGGGCTACACCTTC.

The genes are TRBV2 and TRBJ1-4; D possibly corresponds to TRBD1 (6 bases). Trimming shortened V by 4 bases and J by 8 bases, and 11 bases separated the two germline ends. Germline CDR1 and CDR2: SNHLY and FYNNEI. The CDR3 has 13 amino acids. CDR3 bases: TGTGCCAGCAGTGTCGAGGGGGGGGAAAAACTGTTTTTT. Its translation: CASSVEGGEKLFF.

CDR3 coding DNA: TGCGCCAGCAGCCCCGCCGTGAGCGGCCCTTACGAGCAGTACTTC. It is translated as CASSPAVSGPYEQYF. The chain links TRBV5-1 to TRBJ2-7, with TRBD2 as a possible D gene (5 bases). V was clipped by 4 bases and J by 4 bases, with 18 bases between them. The CDR3 contains 15 residues. Germline V lookup: CDR1 SGHRS, CDR2 YFSETQ.

The V call is TRBV11-2, the J call TRBJ1-3; D is unclear. Germline loops: CDR1 SGHAT, CDR2 FQNNGV. V gave up 5 bases and J gave up 6 bases, with 8 bases separating them. There are 12 residues in the CDR3. CDR3: CASSTSENTIYF. The CDR3 DNA sequence: TGTGCCAGCAGCACCAGTGAAAACACCATATATTTT.